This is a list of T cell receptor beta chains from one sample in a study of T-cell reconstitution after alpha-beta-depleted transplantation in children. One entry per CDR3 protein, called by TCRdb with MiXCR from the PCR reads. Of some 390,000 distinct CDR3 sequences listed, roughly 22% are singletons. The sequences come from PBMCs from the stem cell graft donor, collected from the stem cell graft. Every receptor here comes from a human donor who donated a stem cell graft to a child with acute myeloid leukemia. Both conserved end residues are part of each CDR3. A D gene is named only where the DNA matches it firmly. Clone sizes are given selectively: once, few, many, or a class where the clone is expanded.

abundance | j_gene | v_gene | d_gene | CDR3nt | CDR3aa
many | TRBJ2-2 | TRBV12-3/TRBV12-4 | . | TGTGCCAGCAGCCACGAAAGCGGGGAGCTGTTTTTT | CASSHESGELFF
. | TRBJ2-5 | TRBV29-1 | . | TGCAGCGTTTTTCGGACGGGGAAAGAGACCCAGTACTTC | CSVFRTGKETQYF
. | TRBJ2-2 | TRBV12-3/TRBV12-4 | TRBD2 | TGTGCCAGCAGCCTTACTAGCGGAGAGACCGGGGAGCTGTTTTTT | CASSLTSGETGELFF
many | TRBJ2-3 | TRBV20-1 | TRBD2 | TGCAGTGCTCCTCCAGCGGGAGGGACAGATACGCAGTATTTT | CSAPPAGGTDTQYF
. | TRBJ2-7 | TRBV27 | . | TGTGCCAGCAGTTTCGGATCGGCCCTGGAGGAGCAGTACTTC | CASSFGSALEEQYF
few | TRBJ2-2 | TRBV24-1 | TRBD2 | TGTGCCACCAGTGATTTCACTAGCGTGGGAACCGGGGAGCTGTTTTTT | CATSDFTSVGTGELFF
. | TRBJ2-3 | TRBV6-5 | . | TGTGCCAGCAGTTACGCGAGGACCTTCACAGATACGCAGTATTTT | CASSYARTFTDTQYF
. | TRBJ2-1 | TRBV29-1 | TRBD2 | TGCAGCGTTGAAGATCCCAGCGGGAGCTTCGATGCCTACAATGAGCAGTTCTTC | CSVEDPSGSFDAYNEQFF
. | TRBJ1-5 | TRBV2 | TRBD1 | TGTGCCAGCGCTACAGACAGGGGTGGCAATCAGCCCCAGCATTTT | CASATDRGGNQPQHF
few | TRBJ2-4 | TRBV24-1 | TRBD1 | TGTGCCACCAGTGATCGGACAGGGTTAGCCAACATTCAGTACTTC | CATSDRTGLANIQYF
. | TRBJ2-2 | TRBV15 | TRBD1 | TGTGCCACCATCTATACAACAGGGGCCCCGAACACCGGGGAGCTGTTTTTT | CATIYTTGAPNTGELFF
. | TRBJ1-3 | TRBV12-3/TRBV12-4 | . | TGTGCCAGCAGTTATACCGCCACGGGAGCTGGAAACACCATATATTTT | CASSYTATGAGNTIYF
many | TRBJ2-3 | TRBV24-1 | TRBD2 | TGTGCCACCAGTGATTTGTCTTCGGGAGGGTCCCCCACAGATACGCAGTATTTT | CATSDLSSGGSPTDTQYF
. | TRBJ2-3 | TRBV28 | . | TGTGCCAGCAGTTTACGGATGTCGGCGTATGAGCAGTATTTT | CASSLRMSAYEQYF
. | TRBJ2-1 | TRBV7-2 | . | TGTGCCAGCAGCTTAGGGACTAGGGGGACCAATGAGCAGTTCTTC | CASSLGTRGTNEQFF
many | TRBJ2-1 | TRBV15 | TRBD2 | TGTGCCACCAGCGCAGGACTAGCGGGATACAATGAGCAGTTCTTC | CATSAGLAGYNEQFF
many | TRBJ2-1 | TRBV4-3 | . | TGCGCCAGCAGCCGCCCGAGTCTAGGCCCCCCCTTTTTCTTC | CASSRPSLGPPFFF
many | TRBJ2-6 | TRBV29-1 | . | TGCAGCGTTGAAGTTCGGGCTCACTCTGGGGCCAACGTCCTGACTTTC | CSVEVRAHSGANVLTF
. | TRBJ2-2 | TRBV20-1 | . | TGCAGTGCCAGACAGGCCACGAACACCGGGGAGCTGTTTTTT | CSARQATNTGELFF
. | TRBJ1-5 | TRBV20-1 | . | TGCAGTGCTAGATCGTCAGGGAAGGGTCAGCCCCAGCATTTT | CSARSSGKGQPQHF
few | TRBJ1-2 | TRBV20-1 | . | TGCAGTGCCCCCCAGGGAAACTATGGCTACACCTTC | CSAPQGNYGYTF
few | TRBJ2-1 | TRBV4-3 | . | TGCGCCAGCAGCCAAGATAAGGAGAGCTCCTACAATGAGCAGTTCTTC | CASSQDKESSYNEQFF
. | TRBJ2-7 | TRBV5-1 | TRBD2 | TGCGCCAGCAGCTCCTTGGGACTAGCGGGAGGCCGGTCCTACGAGCAGTACTTC | CASSSLGLAGGRSYEQYF
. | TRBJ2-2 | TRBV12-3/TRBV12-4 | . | TGTGCCAGCAAAGGGTCAATGAACACCGGGGAGCTGTTTTTT | CASKGSMNTGELFF
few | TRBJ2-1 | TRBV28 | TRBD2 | TGTGCCAGCAGTCCTGCCCTAGCGGGAGGGTTTAATGAGCAGTTCTTC | CASSPALAGGFNEQFF
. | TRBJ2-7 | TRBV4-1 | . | TGCGCCAGCAGCCAAGCGGGCGGAGCCTACGAGCAGTACTTC | CASSQAGGAYEQYF
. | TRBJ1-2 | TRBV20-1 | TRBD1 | TGCAGTGCTAGGACAGGGCCCTGGGTTGGCTACACCTTC | CSARTGPWVGYTF
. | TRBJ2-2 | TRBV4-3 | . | TGCGCCAGCAGCCAAGATCTACCCTACGGGGAGCTGTTTTTT | CASSQDLPYGELFF
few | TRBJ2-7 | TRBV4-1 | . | TGCGCCAGCAGCCAGGGTTTAGTCGGTTACGAGCAGTACTTC | CASSQGLVGYEQYF
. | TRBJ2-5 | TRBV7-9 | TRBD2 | TGTGCCAGCAGCTGGAACGGGAGGGGAATCCAAGAGACCCAGTACTTC | CASSWNGRGIQETQYF
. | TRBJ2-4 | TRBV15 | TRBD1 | TGTGCCACCAGCCGCGGGGGACCAGGACAGGGGGCGACCAAAAACATTCAGTACTTC | CATSRGGPGQGATKNIQYF
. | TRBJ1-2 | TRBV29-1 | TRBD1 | TGCAGCGCCTTCTTTCCGGGACAGGGGGCGGGCTACACCTTC | CSAFFPGQGAGYTF
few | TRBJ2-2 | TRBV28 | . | TGTGCCAGCAGTTTCGCTTTGAGGGGAACCGGGGAGCTGTTTTTT | CASSFALRGTGELFF